These 7 T cell receptor beta chains were sequenced from one sample in a study of cytotoxic CD8 clonotypes in ibrutinib-treated CLL. Libraries were prepared by immunoSEQ multiplex PCR; TCRdb keeps only in-frame clonotypes and omits some of them. The data show about 43,000 clones, 69% seen once. This specimen consisted of PBMCs, obtained after 12 months of ibrutinib treatment. Receptors originate from a human donor with chronic lymphocytic leukemia.

This sequence joins TRBV15 and TRBJ2-3; no definite D call. V lost 0 bases, J lost 4 bases, and 17 bases lay in between. This CDR3 has 17 residues. Germline V gene lookup returns CDR1 LNHNV and CDR2 YYDKDF (reference sequence). This CDR3 is CATSRDIGRNQPDTQYF. DNA for the CDR3: TGTGCCACCAGCAGAGATATTGGGCGGAATCAGCCAGATACGCAGTATTTT. The entire variable domain, with the rest obtained from reference TRBV15 and TRBJ2-3, is as follows: DAMVIQNPRYQVTQFGKPVTLSCSQTLNHNVMYWYQQKSSQAPKLLFHYYDKDFNNEADTPDNFQSRRPNTSFCFLDIRSPGLGDTAMYLCATSRDIGRNQPDTQYFGPGTRLTVL.

V usage is TRBV7-9 and J usage is TRBJ1-2; D call uncertain. V dropped 1 base and J dropped 0 bases, with 3 bases sitting between them. The germline V gene has CDR1 SEHNR and CDR2 FQNEAQ (reference sequence). CDR3 size: 13 residues. The CDR3 region is CASSLEANYGYTF. The CDR3, as DNA: TGTGCCAGCAGCTTAGAAGCTAACTATGGCTACACCTTC.

The chain uses TRBV5-1 and TRBJ2-3; weak D call: TRBD2 (5 bases). V was trimmed by 5 bases and J by 0 bases, leaving 13 bases between them. Germline CDR1 is SGHRS and CDR2 is YFSETQ. This CDR3 spans 15 amino acids. In DNA form, the CDR3 reads TGCGCCAGCAGTGAGACGGGATCTAGCACAGATACGCAGTATTTT. Its translation is CASSETGSSTDTQYF.

The V call is TRBV29-1, the J call TRBJ1-1; D is undetermined. The CDR3 sequence is 10 residues long. CDR1 and CDR2 (germline): SQVTM, ANQGSEA. Between the trimmed V and J ends, which lost 4 bases and 7 bases, there was a span of 7 bases. The DNA for the CDR3 is TGCAGCGTTGCCGGGGTTGAAGCTTTCTTT. Protein product: CSVAGVEAFF.

V is TRBV6-6 and J is TRBJ1-4, with D uncertain. V lost 4 bases to trimming and J lost 7 bases, with 16 bases between them. CDR1 is MNHNY and CDR2 is SVGAGI in the germline V gene (reference sequence). This CDR3 has 15 amino acids. DNA of the CDR3: TGTGCCAGCAGTTCTGTAGGGCCCTCGACTGAAAAACTGTTTTTT. Protein: CASSSVGPSTEKLFF.

The rearrangement joins TRBV7-9 to TRBJ2-7; 9 positions agree with TRBD1. Germline V lookup: CDR1 SEHNR, CDR2 FQNEAQ (reference sequence). This CDR3 is built from 18 residues. The junction had 17 bases not matched to a gene; V was cut back by 5 bases and J by 3 bases. The CDR3 DNA reads as TGTGCCAGCAGCGGGCCGGGACAGGGCCTCCCGGCCATCTACGAGCAGTACTTC. Translated: CASSGPGQGLPAIYEQYF.

The J gene is TRBJ1-5, the V gene TRBV6-5; 8 nucleotides agree with TRBD1. CDR1 and CDR2 from the germline V gene are MNHEY and SVGAGI. V shed 6 bases and J 4 bases; nucleotides not matched to a gene: 5. This CDR3 region has 14 residues. Here the CDR3 reads CASSRGQVNQPQHF. The CDR3, as DNA: TGTGCCAGCAGCCGGGGACAGGTTAATCAGCCCCAGCATTTT.